Listed here are 7 T cell receptor beta chains from one sample, sequenced in a study of CD8+ T cells in alopecia areata. Described treatment: oral pan-JAK inhibitor, 5-10 mg twice daily. Sequencing used cDNA as its template, made by extracting RNA and reverse transcribing it. Data came from immunoSEQ multiplex PCR; TCRdb stores just in-frame clones and leaves some out. Among approximately 200,000 clones listed, roughly 60% were seen once. The input for sequencing was CD4+ T cells sorted from blood, taken at week 24, from a patient treated with tofacitinib. The receptors come from a human donor with alopecia areata.

This clone appeared a few times. The V gene is TRBV23-1, the J gene TRBJ1-2; maybe TRBD1 (5 bases). TRBV23-1 is annotated as an ORF whose role is uncertain. The CDR3 totals 16 residues. V was clipped by 0 bases and J by 5 bases, with 16 bases between them. The CDR3 nucleotides read TGCGCCAGCAGTCAATCGACGGGGACTCCCGTTTATGGCTACACCTTC. It translates to CASSQSTGTPVYGYTF.

The J gene is TRBJ2-5, the V gene TRBV20-1, with D possibly being TRBD2 (5 bases). The CDR3 sequence is 11 residues long. V dropped 6 bases and J dropped 4 bases, with 9 bases sitting between them. In germline, CDR1 is DFQATT, CDR2 SNEGSKA (reference sequence). CDR3 coding DNA: TGCAGTGCCGAGGACTCAGAGACCCAGTACTTC. It translates to CSAEDSETQYF.

The chain couples TRBV6-6 to TRBJ1-2; D gene ambiguous. V was pared by 2 bases and J by 2 bases, with 9 bases between. Germline V gives CDR1 MNHNY, CDR2 SVGAGI (reference sequence). The CDR3 sequence is 14 residues long. DNA of the CDR3: TGTGCCAGCAGTTACGAGTACAAAAACTATGGCTACACCTTC. Its translation: CASSYEYKNYGYTF.

The chain combines TRBV7-2 with TRBJ1-2, with unresolved D. In germline, CDR1 is SGHTA, CDR2 FQGNSA. The CDR3 has 13 amino acids. The V and J ends lost 2 bases and 2 bases respectively, with 6 bases between them. The CDR3 loop is CASSLSRNYGYTF. Here the CDR3 DNA reads TGTGCCAGCAGCTTATCTAGGAACTATGGCTACACCTTC.

This clone was observed a handful of times. The chain combines TRBV6-1 with TRBJ2-7; tentative D call: TRBD2 (5 bases). Looked up from germline, CDR1 is MNHNS and CDR2 is SASEGT. The V and J ends lost 6 bases and 2 bases respectively, with 11 bases between them. The CDR3 spans 13 residues. Written as DNA, the CDR3 is TGTGCCAGCAGAACAGCGGCTGCCTACGAGCAGTACTTC. Translation: CASRTAAAYEQYF.

This clone occurred once. The genes are TRBV7-2 and TRBJ2-3, with 7 bases lining up with TRBD2. The CDR3 has 16 residues. The V and J ends lost 1 base and 0 bases, in that order; junction bases with no gene match: 4. The germline V gene encodes CDR1 SGHTA and CDR2 FQGNSA. The CDR3 coding sequence is TGTGCCAGCAGCTTAGTGGCGGGGGATAGCACAGATACGCAGTATTTT. It specifies CASSLVAGDSTDTQYF.

This clone has a count of ten or more. The rearrangement links TRBV7-2 to TRBJ1-2; D perhaps matches TRBD1 (6 bases). Germline V gene data show CDR1 as SGHTA and CDR2 as FQGNSA. V shed 1 base and J shed 5 bases, with 17 bases lying between them. This CDR3 spans 16 amino acids. This chain's CDR3 is CASSLDPAGGRYGYTF. The DNA of the CDR3 is TGTGCCAGCAGCTTAGATCCCGCGGGGGGCCGGTATGGCTACACCTTC.